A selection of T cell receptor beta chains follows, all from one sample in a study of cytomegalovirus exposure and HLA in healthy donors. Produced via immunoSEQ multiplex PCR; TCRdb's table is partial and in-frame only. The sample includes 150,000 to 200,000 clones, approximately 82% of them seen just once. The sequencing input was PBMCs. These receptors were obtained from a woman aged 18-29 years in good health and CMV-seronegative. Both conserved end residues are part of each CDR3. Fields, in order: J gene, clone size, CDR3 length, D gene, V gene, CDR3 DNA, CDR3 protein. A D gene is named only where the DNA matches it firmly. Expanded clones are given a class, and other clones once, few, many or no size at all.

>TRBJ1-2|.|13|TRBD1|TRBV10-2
TGCGCCAGCAGTTCTACAGGGGACTATGGCTACACCTTC
CASSSTGDYGYTF
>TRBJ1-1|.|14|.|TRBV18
TGTGCCAGCTCACCGTCGACCGCGGCGATGGAAGCTTTCTTT
CASSPSTAAMEAFF
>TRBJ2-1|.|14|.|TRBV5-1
TGCGCCAGCAGCTTGGCCGAGCGCGTAGATGAGCAGTTCTTC
CASSLAERVDEQFF
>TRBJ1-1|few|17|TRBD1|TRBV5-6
TGTGCCAGCAGCCCGGACAGGACGGGGGCCATCGGGACTGAAGCTTTCTTT
CASSPDRTGAIGTEAFF
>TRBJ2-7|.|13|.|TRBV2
TGTGCCAGCAGTGAACAGGGCCTCTACGAGCAGTACTTC
CASSEQGLYEQYF
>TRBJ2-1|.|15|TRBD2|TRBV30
TGTGCCTGGTATACGGGACTAGCGACCTACAATGAGCAGTTCTTC
CAWYTGLATYNEQFF
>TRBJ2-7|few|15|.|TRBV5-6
TGTGCCAGCAGCTTGGGACTTACGCCCACCTACGAGCAGTACTTC
CASSLGLTPTYEQYF
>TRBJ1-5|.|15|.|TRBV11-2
TGTGCCAGCAGCTTAGATATCCAGGCCGATCAGCCCCAGCATTTT
CASSLDIQADQPQHF
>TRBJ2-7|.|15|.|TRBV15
TGTGCCACCAGTCGACTACGGGGTCATCCCTACGAGCAGTACTTC
CATSRLRGHPYEQYF
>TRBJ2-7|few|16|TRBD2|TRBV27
TGTGCCAGCAGCCGCCGTGGTGGCGGGAGTCTATACGAGCAGTACTTC
CASSRRGGGSLYEQYF
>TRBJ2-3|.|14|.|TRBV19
TGTGCCAGTAGTATCAGGGGCAGCACAGATACGCAGTATTTT
CASSIRGSTDTQYF
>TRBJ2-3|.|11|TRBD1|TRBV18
TGTGCCAGCTCAGACAGGGAGACGCAGTATTTT
CASSDRETQYF
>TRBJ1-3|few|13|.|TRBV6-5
TGTGCCAGCAGCCGAGCCTCTGGAAACACCATATATTTT
CASSRASGNTIYF
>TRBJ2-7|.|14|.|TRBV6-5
TGTGCCAGCAGTTGGTCGCTAGCGCCCTACGAGCAGTACTTC
CASSWSLAPYEQYF
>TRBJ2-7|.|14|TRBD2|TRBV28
TGTGCCAGCTCAATAGCGGGAGGCTTCTACGAGCAGTACTTC
CASSIAGGFYEQYF
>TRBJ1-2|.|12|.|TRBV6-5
TGTGCCAGCAGCCAGGTTGTCGGCTCCTACACCTTC
CASSQVVGSYTF
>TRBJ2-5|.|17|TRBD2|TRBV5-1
TGCGCCAGCAGCTTCGGGACTAGCGGGAGCAGTCGAGAGACCCAGTACTTC
CASSFGTSGSSRETQYF
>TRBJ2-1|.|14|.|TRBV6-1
TGTGCCACCATCGGGAGCGCAACCCACAATGAGCAGTTCTTC
CATIGSATHNEQFF
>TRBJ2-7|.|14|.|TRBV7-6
TGTGCCAGCAGCTTAGGGCCCCAATCGGGAGAACAGTACTTC
CASSLGPQSGEQYF
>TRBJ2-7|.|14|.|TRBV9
TGTGCCAGCAGCGTAGTAAGTCAGGGGAGCGAGCAGTACTTC
CASSVVSQGSEQYF
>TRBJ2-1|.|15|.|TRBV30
TGTGCCTGGAGTGTATTGTCGAGCTCCTACAATGAGCAGTTCTTC
CAWSVLSSSYNEQFF
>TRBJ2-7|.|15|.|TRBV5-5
TGTGCCAGCGGGCCGGGGGTGGTATGGTCCTACGAGCAGTACTTC
CASGPGVVWSYEQYF
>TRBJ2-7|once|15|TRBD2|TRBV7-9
TGTGCCAGCAGCCATACTAGCGGGGCCTCCTACGAGCAGTACTTC
CASSHTSGASYEQYF
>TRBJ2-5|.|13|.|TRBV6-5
TGTGCCAGCAAACTGACAGGTCAAGAGACCCAGTACTTC
CASKLTGQETQYF
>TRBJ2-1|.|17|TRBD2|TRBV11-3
TGTGCCAGCAGTATCTGGGTTAGCGGGAGCTCCTACAATGAGCAGTTCTTC
CASSIWVSGSSYNEQFF
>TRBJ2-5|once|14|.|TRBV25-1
TGTGCCAGCAGTGAATGGGGGGGCCTGGAGACCCAGTACTTC
CASSEWGGLETQYF
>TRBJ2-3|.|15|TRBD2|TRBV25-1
TGTGCCAGCGCGGCGGCTAGCGGGCGAACAGATACGCAGTATTTT
CASAAASGRTDTQYF
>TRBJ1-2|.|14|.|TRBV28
TGTGCCAGCAGTTTAAACAGGTCCCCCTATGGCTACACCTTC
CASSLNRSPYGYTF
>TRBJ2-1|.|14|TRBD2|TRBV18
TGTGCCAGGCGCACTAGCGGGAGTATCAATGAGCAGTTCTTC
CARRTSGSINEQFF
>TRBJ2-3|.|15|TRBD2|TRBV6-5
TGTGCCAGCAGACCCACTAGCGGGAGGGTAAATACGCAGTATTTT
CASRPTSGRVNTQYF
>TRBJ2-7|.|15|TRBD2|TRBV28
TGTGCCAGCGCCGGGACTAGCGGAAAACACTACGAGCAGTACTTC
CASAGTSGKHYEQYF
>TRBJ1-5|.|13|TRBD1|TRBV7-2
TGTGCCAGCAGCTCGGACAGGGTACAGCCCCAGCATTTT
CASSSDRVQPQHF
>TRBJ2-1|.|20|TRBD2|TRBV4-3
TGCGCCAGCAGCCGGACCTCTGTGGGGGAGGGCCTTCTTAGCTACAATGAGCAGTTCTTC
CASSRTSVGEGLLSYNEQFF
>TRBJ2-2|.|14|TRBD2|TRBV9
TGTGCCAGCTCCCTGACTAGCGGGACCGGGGAGCTGTTTTTT
CASSLTSGTGELFF
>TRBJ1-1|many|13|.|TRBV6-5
TGTGCCAGCAGTTATCAGGACGGGAGACAAGCTTTCTTT
CASSYQDGRQAFF
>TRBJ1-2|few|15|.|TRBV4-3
TGCGCCAGCAGCCAAGATGTGGACAGCCTCTATGGCTACACCTTC
CASSQDVDSLYGYTF
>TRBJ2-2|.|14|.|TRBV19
TGTGCCAGTAAGGTAGCAGGGGACACCGGGGAGCTGTTTTTT
CASKVAGDTGELFF
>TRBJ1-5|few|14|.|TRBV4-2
TGTGCCAGCAGCCAAATACAGGAGAATCAGCCCCAGCATTTT
CASSQIQENQPQHF
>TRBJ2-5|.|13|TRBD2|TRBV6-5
TGTGCCAGTTCGGGACTAGCGGAAGAGACCCAGTACTTC
CASSGLAEETQYF
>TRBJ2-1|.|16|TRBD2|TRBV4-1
TGCGCCAGCGGCCGGGGGAGCGGGACCCAGTACAATGAGCAGTTCTTC
CASGRGSGTQYNEQFF